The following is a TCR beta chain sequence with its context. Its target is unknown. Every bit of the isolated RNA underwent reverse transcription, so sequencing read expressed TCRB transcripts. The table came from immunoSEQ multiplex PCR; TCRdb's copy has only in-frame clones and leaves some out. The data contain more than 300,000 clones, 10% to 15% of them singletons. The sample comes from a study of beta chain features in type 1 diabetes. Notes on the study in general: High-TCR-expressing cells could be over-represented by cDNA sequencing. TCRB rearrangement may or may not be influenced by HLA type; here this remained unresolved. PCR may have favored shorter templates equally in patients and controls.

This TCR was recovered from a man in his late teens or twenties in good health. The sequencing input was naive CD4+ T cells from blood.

CDR3 in amino acids: CASSLPTGTGGSGANVLTF. The CDR3 nucleotides read TGTGCCAGCAGCTTACCGACCGGGACAGGGGGCTCTGGGGCCAACGTCCTGACTTTC. This sequence joins TRBV7-2 and TRBJ2-6; the match to TRBD1 covers 11 bases. J was trimmed by 0 bases and V by 2 bases; bases with no gene match: 6. This CDR3 spans 19 amino acids. Germline-derived CDR1 and CDR2 are SGHTA and FQGNSA.